A selection of T cell receptor beta chains follows, all from one sample in a study of tumor-infiltrating lymphocytes in primary liver carcinoma. TCRdb processed the multiplex PCR reads anew with MiXCR; each CDR3 protein has one entry. This sample carries roughly 48,000 distinct CDR3 sequences, roughly 77% of them seen once, and the ten largest clones take over 25%. Sequenced input: liver tumor tissue from sampling region 3. Receptors originate from a man aged 35 to 55 with primary liver carcinoma and hepatitis B virus infection. CDR3s include the opening cysteine and the closing phenylalanine or tryptophan. A D gene is named only where the DNA matches it firmly. The size entry is marked missing in some rows and otherwise reads once, few, many or a size class.

j_call v_call clone_size d_call cdr3_aa cdr3_nt
TRBJ2-1 TRBV29-1 NA NA CSGLPGRGADGQFF TGCAGCGGATTGCCGGGACGGGGGGCGGATGGACAGTTCTTC
TRBJ2-3 TRBV11-3 NA NA CANSWGEAGTQYF TGCGCCAACAGCTGGGGTGAGGCAGGTACGCAGTATTTT
TRBJ2-7 TRBV6-1 NA NA CASSATGGCRLTSYEHYF TGTGCCAGCAGTGCTACAGGCGGCTGTCGCCTGACCTCCTACGAACACTACTTC
TRBJ2-7 TRBV6-1 many TRBD1 CASSELGQGRSYEQYF TGTGCCAGCAGTGAGTTGGGACAGGGGAGATCCTACGAGCAGTACTTC
TRBJ2-7 TRBV6-1 NA NA CVISEWVFYEQYF TGTGTCATCAGTGAATGGGTTTTCTATGAGCAGTACTTC
TRBJ2-1 TRBV6-5 NA NA CPSSSTRNNKQFF TGTCCCAGCAGTTCCACCCGTAACAATAAGCAGTTCTTC
TRBJ2-4 TRBV11-1 NA NA CVSSQTLAKNIQYF TGTGTCAGCAGTCAGACCCTAGCCAAAAACATTCAATACTTC
TRBJ1-1 TRBV6-5 NA TRBD1 CASSYGRDRAPKAFF TGTGCCAGCAGTTACGGCCGGGACAGGGCACCAAAAGCTTTCTTT
TRBJ2-3 TRBV10-3 NA NA CAIGQWDSGDTQYF TGTGCCATCGGCCAATGGGACTCAGGGGATACACAGTATTTT
TRBJ1-1 TRBV10-3 NA TRBD1 CAIGPGGHRNTEAFF TGTGCCATTGGTCCAGGGGGCCATCGGAACACTGAAGCTTTCTTT
TRBJ2-2 TRBV6-5 few NA CASSLTPNTGELLF TGTGCCAGCAGTTTAACACCGAACACCGGGGAGCTCCTTTTT
TRBJ2-7 TRBV11-3 NA NA CASSPAGSSHEQYF TGTGCCAGCAGCCCAGCAGGGAGCTCTCACGAGCAGTACTTC
TRBJ1-4 TRBV14 NA NA CASSLLWATNEKLFF TGTGCCAGCAGCCTACTCTGGGCAACTAATGAAAAACTGTTTTTT
TRBJ1-2 TRBV10-2 many TRBD1 CASSDWTGGLVGYTF TGCGCCAGCAGTGATTGGACAGGGGGCCTCGTTGGCTACACCTTC
TRBJ2-3 TRBV12-3/TRBV12-4 medium-sized NA CASILNSGGTDTQYF TGTGCCAGCATCTTGAATAGCGGTGGGACAGATACGCAGTATTTT
TRBJ2-2 TRBV5-6 many NA CASSFEGYTGELFF TGTGCCAGCAGCTTCGAAGGGTACACCGGGGAGCTGTTTTTT
TRBJ1-1 TRBV5-5 NA NA CTRSGRDTEAFF TGTACCAGAAGCGGGAGGGACACTGAAGCTTTCTTT
TRBJ2-2 TRBV4-1 NA TRBD1 CASCRDRVLTGELFF TGCGCCAGCTGTCGGGACAGGGTTTTAACCGGGGAACTGTTTTTT
TRBJ2-7 TRBV2 NA NA CASKIGGAVGELYF TGTGCCAGCAAGATAGGGGGAGCGGTGGGTGAGCTGTACTTC
TRBJ2-2 TRBV11-2 NA TRBD2 CASSFVALAGTGELFF TGTGCCAGCAGCTTTGTGGCGCTAGCGGGAACCGGAGAGCTGTTCTTT
TRBJ2-4 TRBV2 NA NA CASNERERSGNIQYF TGTGCCAGCAACGAAAGGGAGAGGAGTGGAAACATTCAGTACTTC
TRBJ2-7 TRBV11-2 NA NA CASSLGGTIPYEQYF TGTGCCAGCAGCCTTGGCGGGACCATACCCTACGAGCAGTACTTC
TRBJ2-7 TRBV11-2 NA NA CASSPLEAAHYEQYF TGTGCCAGCTCCCCCTTAGAAGCGGCCCATTACGAGCAGTACTTC
TRBJ2-3 TRBV6-6 NA TRBD1 CASCFMGTVTDTPYF TGTGCCAGCTGTTTCATGGGGACAGTCACAGATACGCCGTATTTT
TRBJ2-1 TRBV7-2 NA NA CASSLYSGLNIEQFF TGTGCCAGCAGCTTATATTCAGGGCTAAACATTGAGCAGTTCTTC
TRBJ1-4 TRBV4-1 many NA CASSQEPSDSLGEKLFF TGCGCCAGCAGCCAAGAACCCTCCGACAGCTTAGGTGAAAAACTGTTTTTT
TRBJ2-1 TRBV9 many TRBD2 CASSPRGGTSKNEQFF TGTGCCAGCAGCCCAAGGGGGGGGACTAGCAAGAATGAGCAGTTCTTC
TRBJ2-2 TRBV4-1 NA TRBD1 CASRPDRGNAEELFF TGCGCCAGCAGACCGGACAGGGGGAATGCCGAGGAGCTGTTTTTT
TRBJ2-7 TRBV7-2 NA NA CASSLAGGYELYF TGTGCCAGCAGCTTAGCGGGAGGCTACGAGCTGTACTTC
TRBJ2-3 TRBV11-2 medium-sized NA CASSLAWAGGADTQYF TGTGCCAGCAGCTTAGCCTGGGCCGGGGGCGCGGATACGCAGTATTTT
TRBJ2-5 TRBV6-6 NA NA CASSYSKETQYF TGTGCCAGCAGTTATAGTAAGGAGACTCAGTACTTC
TRBJ1-2 TRBV28 many NA CASRVQGIGGYTF TGTGCCAGCAGGGTCCAGGGGATCGGTGGCTACACCTTC
TRBJ1-1 TRBV6-1 NA NA CASSKLSRGDEALF TGTGCCAGCAGTAAATTGAGCAGGGGAGATGAAGCTTTATTT
TRBJ2-3 TRBV28 NA NA CATHQLGTDTQYF TGTGCCACCCACCAGTTAGGCACAGATACACAGTATTTT
TRBJ1-1 TRBV7-9 NA NA CASSPQELMNTEAIF TGTGCCAGCAGCCCTCAGGAGCTAATGAACACTGAAGCTATCTTT
TRBJ2-1 TRBV29-1 NA NA CSARAGTYNEQFF TGCAGTGCCCGTGCCGGTACCTACAATGAGCAGTTCTTC
TRBJ2-6 TRBV6-1 NA NA CASILDWGSSGASVLTF TGTGCCAGCATTCTCGATTGGGGAAGCTCTGGGGCCAGCGTCCTGACTTTC
TRBJ2-3 TRBV6-2/TRBV6-3 NA TRBD1 CASCWGQLGTDTQYF TGTGCCAGCTGTTGGGGACAGTTGGGCACAGATACGCAATATTTT
TRBJ2-1 TRBV11-1 NA TRBD2 CANSMGLAGEIDNEQFF TGTGCCAACAGCATGGGACTAGCGGGAGAAATTGACAACGAGCAGTTCTTC
TRBJ2-7 TRBV6-1 NA NA CASSTTGGWRLTSYELYF TGTGCCAGCAGTACTACAGGCGGCTGGCGCCTAACCTCCTACGAGCTGTACTTC
TRBJ2-1 TRBV6-5 many TRBD2 CASSNSGRNEQFF TGTGCCAGCTCTAATAGCGGGAGGAATGAGCAGTTCTTC
TRBJ2-3 TRBV6-5 once TRBD2 CASSTPNLAGGSLADMQYF TGTGCCAGCAGTACACCCAACTTAGCGGGAGGTTCCCTCGCAGATATGCAGTATTTT
TRBJ2-1 TRBV11-2 NA NA CASSNRQGPNEQFF TGTGCCAGCTCTAACCGGCAGGGCCCCAATGAGCAGTTCTTC
TRBJ2-2 TRBV11-2 once TRBD2 CASNIVALAGTRELLF TGTGCCAGCAACATAGTGGCACTAGCGGGAACCCGGGAGCTGCTTTTT
TRBJ2-3 TRBV29-1 NA TRBD1 CGVVRGQRDTQYF TGCGGCGTTGTCAGGGGGCAGAGAGATACGCAGTATTTT
TRBJ2-5 TRBV29-1 once NA CSVEGEVTQYF TGTAGCGTAGAGGGAGAGGTGACCCAGTACTTC
TRBJ2-3 TRBV6-5 NA NA CVSSVSQWPDTQYF TGTGTCAGCAGCGTATCCCAGTGGCCAGATACGCAGTATTTT
TRBJ1-1 TRBV19 NA TRBD1 CASGTGTALGAFF TGTGCCAGTGGTACCGGGACAGCCTTGGGGGCTTTCTTT
TRBJ2-1 TRBV11-2 NA TRBD2 CASSFDIGLAMGGQFF TGTGCCAGCAGTTTTGATATCGGACTAGCCATGGGTGGGCAGTTCTTC
TRBJ2-3 TRBV6-6 NA NA CASGPSDGGTDTQYF TGTGCCAGCGGTCCCAGCGACGGGGGCACAGATACGCAGTATTTT
TRBJ2-2 TRBV7-3 NA NA CASSSFPAGKLFF TGTGCCAGCAGCTCGTTTCCCGCCGGGAAGCTGTTTTTT